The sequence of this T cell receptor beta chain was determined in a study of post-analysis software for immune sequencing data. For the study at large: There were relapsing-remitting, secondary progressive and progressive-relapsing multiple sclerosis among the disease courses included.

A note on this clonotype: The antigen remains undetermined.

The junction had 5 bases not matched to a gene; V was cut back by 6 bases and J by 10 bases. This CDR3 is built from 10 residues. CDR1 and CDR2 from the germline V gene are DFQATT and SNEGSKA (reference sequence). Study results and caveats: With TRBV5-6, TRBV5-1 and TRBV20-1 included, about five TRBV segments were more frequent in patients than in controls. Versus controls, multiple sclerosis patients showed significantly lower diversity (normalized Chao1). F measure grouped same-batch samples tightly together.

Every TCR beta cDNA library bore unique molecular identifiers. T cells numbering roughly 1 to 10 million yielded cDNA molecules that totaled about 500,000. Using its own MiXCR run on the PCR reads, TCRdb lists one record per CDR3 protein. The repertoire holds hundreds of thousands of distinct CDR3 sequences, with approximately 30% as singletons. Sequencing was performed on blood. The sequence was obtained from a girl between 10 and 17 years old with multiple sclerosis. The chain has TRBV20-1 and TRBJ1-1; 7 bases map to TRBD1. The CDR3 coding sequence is TGCAGTGCCCCGACAGGGAGAGCTTTCTTT. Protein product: CSAPTGRAFF.